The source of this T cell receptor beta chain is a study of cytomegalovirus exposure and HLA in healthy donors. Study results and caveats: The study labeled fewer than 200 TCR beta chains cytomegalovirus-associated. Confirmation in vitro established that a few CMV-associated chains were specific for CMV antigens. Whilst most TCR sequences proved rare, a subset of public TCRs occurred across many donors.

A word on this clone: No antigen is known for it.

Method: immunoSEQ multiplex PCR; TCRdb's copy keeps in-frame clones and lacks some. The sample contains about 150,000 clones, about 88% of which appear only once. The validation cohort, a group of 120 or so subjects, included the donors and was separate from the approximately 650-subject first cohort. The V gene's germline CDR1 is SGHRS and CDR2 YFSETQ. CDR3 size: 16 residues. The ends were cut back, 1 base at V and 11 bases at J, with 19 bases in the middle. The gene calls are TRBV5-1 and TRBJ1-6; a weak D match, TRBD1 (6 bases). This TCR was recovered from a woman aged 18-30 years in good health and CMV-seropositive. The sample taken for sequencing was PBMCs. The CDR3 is CASSLYGQGQGTPLHF. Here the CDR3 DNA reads TGCGCCAGCAGCTTGTATGGTCAGGGGCAAGGGACACCCCTCCACTTT.